The present entry profiles one T cell receptor beta chain with its context. Enrollment shut out patients with autoimmune disease history or systemic immunosuppression. Assay: immunoSEQ multiplex PCR; the TCRdb copy retains only in-frame clones and omits some. The repertoire holds some 66,000 clones, 60% to 80% seen once, with 1.5% to 2% in the top ten. Germline lookup yields CDR1 LNHDA and CDR2 SQIVND (reference sequence). CDR3 length: 15 residues. V shed 7 bases and J 6 bases; nucleotides not matched to a gene: 13. The entry originates in a study of OX40 agonist ivuxolimab in advanced cancers. About the study: Patients got intravenous ivuxolimab at 0.01 to 10 mg/kg every 2 weeks. Cancers in dose escalation were hepatocellular, melanoma, renal cell and head and neck.

The chain uses TRBV19 and TRBJ1-2; 8 bases fit TRBD1. This specimen consisted of CD4+ or CD8+ T cells sorted from blood, obtained in a trial of the OX40 agonist ivuxolimab. This receptor was identified in an adult with an advanced solid tumor such as melanoma, head and neck, liver or kidney cancer. For the CDR3, the DNA is TGTGCCAGTACGCCGAACTCCGGACAGGGCCATGGCTACACCTTC. Translation: CASTPNSGQGHGYTF.